This T cell receptor (beta chain) was documented in a study of cytomegalovirus exposure and HLA in healthy donors. The PCR ran on 60 Vbeta and 13 Jbeta primers. Some clones are missing from TCRdb's copy, which holds only in-frame ones; the method was immunoSEQ multiplex PCR. The sample totals tens of thousands of clones. The germline V gene encodes CDR1 SGDLS and CDR2 YYNGEE. This CDR3 has 18 residues. V was pared by 1 base and J by 3 bases, with 22 bases between. The chain joins TRBV9 to TRBJ1-2; D call uncertain. Sequenced sample: PBMCs. The receptor comes from a man between 18 and 35 years old in good health and CMV-seropositive. CDR3 loop: CASSVNPHEYTADYGYTF. The DNA for the CDR3 is TGTGCCAGCAGCGTAAACCCACATGAATACACCGCTGACTATGGCTACACCTTC.